This TCR beta chain was sequenced for a study of beta chain features in type 1 diabetes. General observations from the study: Naive, central memory and regulatory TCRB repertoires appeared more similar among patients than healthy donors. Among all four CD4+ subsets, Type 1 diabetes patients had TCRB CDR3s that were moderately but significantly shorter.

Expressed TCRB transcripts were sequenced, since all the RNA that had been isolated was reverse transcribed. Profiled with immunoSEQ multiplex PCR; TCRdb holds only in-frame clones, not every one. Of around 260,000 clones in the sample, around 25% are singletons; the top ten hold 0.012%. Germline-derived CDR1 and CDR2 are SGHRS and YFSETQ. The CDR3 extends over 15 amino acids. The V end was cut by 7 bases, the J end by 5 bases, with 19 bases between. This clone was detected a few times. Its matching antigen is unknown. The gene calls are TRBV5-1 and TRBJ2-1; D is perhaps TRBD2 (5 bases). What was sequenced was naive CD4+ T cells from blood. The receptor was derived from a young woman with type 1 diabetes. This chain's CDR3 is CASSPRAVSDNEQFF. The CDR3 DNA reads as TGCGCCAGCTCCCCGAGGGCGGTCTCGGACAATGAGCAGTTCTTC.